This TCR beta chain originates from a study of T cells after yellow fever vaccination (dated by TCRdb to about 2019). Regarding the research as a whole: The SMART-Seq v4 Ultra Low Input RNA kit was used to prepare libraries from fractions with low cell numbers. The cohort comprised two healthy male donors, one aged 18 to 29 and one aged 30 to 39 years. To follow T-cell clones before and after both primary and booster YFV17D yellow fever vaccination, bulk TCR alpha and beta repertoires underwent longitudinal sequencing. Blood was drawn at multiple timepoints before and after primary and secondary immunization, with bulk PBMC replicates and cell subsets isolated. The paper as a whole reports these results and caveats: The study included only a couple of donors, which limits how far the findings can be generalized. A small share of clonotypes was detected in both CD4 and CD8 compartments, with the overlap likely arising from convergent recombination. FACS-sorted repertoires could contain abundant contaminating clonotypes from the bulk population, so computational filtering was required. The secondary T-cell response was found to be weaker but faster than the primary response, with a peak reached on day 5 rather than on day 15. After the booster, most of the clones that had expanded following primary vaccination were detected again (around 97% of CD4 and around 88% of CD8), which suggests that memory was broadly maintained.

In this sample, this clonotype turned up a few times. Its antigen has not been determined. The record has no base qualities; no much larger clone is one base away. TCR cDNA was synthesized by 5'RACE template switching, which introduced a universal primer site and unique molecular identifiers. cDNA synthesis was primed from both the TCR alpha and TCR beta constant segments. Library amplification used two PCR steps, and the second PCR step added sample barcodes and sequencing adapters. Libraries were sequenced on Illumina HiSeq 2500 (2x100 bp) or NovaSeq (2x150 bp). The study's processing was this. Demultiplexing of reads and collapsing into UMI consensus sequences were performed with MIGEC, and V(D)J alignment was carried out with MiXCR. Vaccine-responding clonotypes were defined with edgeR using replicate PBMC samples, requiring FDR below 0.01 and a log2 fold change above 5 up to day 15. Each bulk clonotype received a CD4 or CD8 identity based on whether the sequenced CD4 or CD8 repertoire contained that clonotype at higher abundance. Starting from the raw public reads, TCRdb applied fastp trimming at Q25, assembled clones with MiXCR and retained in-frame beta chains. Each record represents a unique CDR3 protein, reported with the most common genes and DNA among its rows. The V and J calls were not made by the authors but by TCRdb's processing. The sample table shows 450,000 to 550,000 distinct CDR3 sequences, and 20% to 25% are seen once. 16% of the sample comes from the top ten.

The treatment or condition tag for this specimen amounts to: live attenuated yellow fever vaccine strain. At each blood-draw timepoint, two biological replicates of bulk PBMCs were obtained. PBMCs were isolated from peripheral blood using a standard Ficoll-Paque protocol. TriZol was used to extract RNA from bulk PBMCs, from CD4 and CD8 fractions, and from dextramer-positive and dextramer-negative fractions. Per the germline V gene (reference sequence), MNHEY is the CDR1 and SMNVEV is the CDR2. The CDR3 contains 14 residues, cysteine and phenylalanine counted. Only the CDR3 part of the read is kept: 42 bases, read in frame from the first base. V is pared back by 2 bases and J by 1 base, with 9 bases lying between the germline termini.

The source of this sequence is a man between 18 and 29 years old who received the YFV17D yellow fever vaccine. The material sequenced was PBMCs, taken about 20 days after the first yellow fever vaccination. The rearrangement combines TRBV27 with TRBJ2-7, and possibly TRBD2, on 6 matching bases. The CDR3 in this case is CASSLEEGSYEQYF. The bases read TGTGCCAGCAGTTTAGAGGAGGGATCCTACGAGCAGTACTTC.